These 25 T cell receptor beta chains originate from one sample sequenced in a study of blood T cell repertoires in COVID-19. Clones were sequenced by immunoSEQ multiplex PCR, and TCRdb holds only the in-frame ones, with some missing. The table shows about 130,000 clones, with 70% to 75% occurring only once. Sequenced: peripheral blood. The receptors derive from a man of 80 years or more with COVID-19, enrolled during active disease.

The sample holds one count of this clone. The chain is built from TRBV2 and TRBJ1-4; possibly TRBD1 for D (5 bases). This CDR3 has 15 amino acids. Per germline, CDR1 SNHLY and CDR2 FYNNEI. The germline V and J ends were trimmed by 6 bases and 0 bases, with 11 bases remaining between them. DNA for the CDR3: TGTGCCAGCAGCCCCAGGGCTGCAACTAATGAAAAACTGTTTTTT. It codes for CASSPRAATNEKLFF.

This clone turned up a few times. The chain employs TRBV5-5 and TRBJ2-1; 8 bases match TRBD2. This CDR3 comprises 16 residues. Germline loops: CDR1 SGHKS, CDR2 YYEKEE (reference sequence). Trimming cost V 0 bases and J 9 bases; bases outside gene matches: 11. DNA of the CDR3: TGTGCCAGCAGCTTGGTACCAGCGGGAGTAGGCGGTGAGCAGTTCTTC. It specifies CASSLVPAGVGGEQFF. Looking up the rest from reference TRBV5-5 and TRBJ2-1 gives the full variable domain: DAGVTQSPTHLIKTRGQQVTLRCSPISGHKSVSWYQQVLGQGPQFIFQYYEKEERGRGNFPDRFSARQFPNYSSELNVNALLLGDSALYLCASSLVPAGVGGEQFFGPGTRLTVL.

The chain is built from TRBV7-2 and TRBJ1-4; 9 bases align to TRBD1. CDR3 size: 14 residues. V lost 5 bases, J lost 10 bases, and 8 bases stayed unmatched. Germline V gene data show CDR1 as SGHTA and CDR2 as FQGNSA. CDR3 DNA sequence: TGTGCCAGCAGCCTGGGACAGGGTAGGGGAAAACTGTTTTTT. Its protein product is CASSLGQGRGKLFF.

In this sample, this clone turned up a few times. The chain has TRBV6-2 or TRBV6-3 and TRBJ1-6; no clear D gene. Trimming left V 0 bases short and J 7 bases short, with 16 bases between. The CDR3 sequence is 17 residues long. Germline CDR1 is MNHEY and CDR2 is SVGEGT. CDR3 in DNA: TGTGCCAGCAGTTACTCCCCGTGGAGAGTCGGGAATTCACCCCTCCACTTT. It encodes CASSYSPWRVGNSPLHF.

This clone was counted once. The chain is built from TRBV5-1 and TRBJ2-1; D might be TRBD2 (5 bases). This CDR3 has 13 amino acids. Trimming shortened V by 4 bases and J by 5 bases, and 10 bases separated the two germline ends. Germline V CDR1 and CDR2: SGHRS, YFSETQ. DNA of the CDR3: TGCGCCAGCAGCCGAACTAGTAACAATGAGCAGTTCTTC. Translating gives CASSRTSNNEQFF.

The chain has TRBV28 and TRBJ1-2; D may be TRBD1 (6 bases). V was pared by 3 bases and J by 8 bases, with 19 bases between. The CDR3 consists of 15 residues. CDR1 MDHEN and CDR2 SYDVKM come from the germline V gene. The chain's CDR3 is CASSFTGYALGGYTF. The DNA of the CDR3 is TGTGCCAGCAGTTTTACAGGGTATGCCCTCGGCGGCTACACCTTC.

This chain uses TRBV19 with TRBJ2-7; perhaps TRBD1 as D (5 bases). The CDR3 has 14 amino acids. The V end was cut by 5 bases, the J end by 0 bases, with 11 bases between. The V gene's germline CDR1 is LNHDA and CDR2 SQIVND (reference sequence). The CDR3 reads CASSLTDSSYEQYF. The DNA of the CDR3 is TGTGCCAGTAGTTTGACAGATAGCTCCTACGAGCAGTACTTC. The full variable domain, its missing parts supplied by reference TRBV19 and TRBJ2-7, is DGGITQSPKYLFRKEGQNVTLSCEQNLNHDAMYWYRQDPGQGLRLIYYSQIVNDFQKGDIAEGYSVSREKKESFPLTVTSAQKNPTAFYLCASSLTDSSYEQYFGPGTRLTVT.

V is TRBV11-3 and J is TRBJ2-1; a possible D gene is TRBD2 (6 bases). The CDR3 extends over 14 amino acids. V shed 4 bases and J shed 3 bases, with 10 bases lying between them. Per the germline V gene, CDR1 is SGHNT and CDR2 is YENEEA. This chain's CDR3 is CASSSGGIYNEQFF. CDR3 DNA sequence: TGTGCCAGCAGCTCTGGCGGGATCTACAATGAGCAGTTCTTC.

The chain links TRBV2 to TRBJ2-7; possibly TRBD2 for D (6 bases). The germline V and J ends were trimmed by 4 bases and 0 bases, with 13 bases remaining between them. The CDR3 is 15 amino acids. The germline V gene has CDR1 SNHLY and CDR2 FYNNEI. CDR3 nucleotides: TGTGCCAGCAGTGTCGGCGGGGAGCTCTCCTACGAGCAGTACTTC. Amino acids: CASSVGGELSYEQYF.

This rearrangement joins TRBV7-3 to TRBJ2-3, with 7 bases aligning to TRBD2. The CDR3 is 15 residues long. Germline V CDR1 and CDR2: SGHTA, FQGTGA. The trim removed 4 bases at V and 2 bases at J, leaving 6 bases unmatched. The CDR3 nucleotides read TGTGCCAGCAGCTATGGAGGACTAGACACAGATACGCAGTATTTT. Translated, it gives CASSYGGLDTDTQYF.

The chain links TRBV11-2 to TRBJ1-6, with a possible D match to TRBD1 (5 bases). Trimming shortened V by 0 bases and J by 6 bases, and 15 bases separated the two germline ends. The CDR3 sequence is 17 residues long. Germline V gives CDR1 SGHAT, CDR2 FQNNGV. The CDR3 coding sequence is TGTGCCAGCAGCTTAGATAGGTCCGGGGGTGGTAATTCACCCCTCCACTTT. Translation gives CASSLDRSGGGNSPLHF. Full variable domain (remainder filled in from reference TRBV11-2 and TRBJ1-6): EAGVAQSPRYKIIEKRQSVAFWCNPISGHATLYWYQQILGQGPKLLIQFQNNGVVDDSQLPKDRFSAERLKGVDSTLKIQPAKLEDSAVYLCASSLDRSGGGNSPLHFGNGTRLTVT.

This clone showed up just a few times. The gene calls are TRBV7-9 and TRBJ1-3; the D is unclear. Trimming took off 6 bases at V and 2 bases at J, with 11 bases between the two ends. The CDR3 spans 14 residues. Germline V gene data show CDR1 as SEHNR and CDR2 as FQNEAQ (reference sequence). Here the CDR3 DNA reads TGTGCCAGCAGACATACACGGGCTGGAAACACCATATATTTT. Its translation is CASRHTRAGNTIYF.

This chain uses TRBV6-1 with TRBJ2-3; D call uncertain. The germline gives CDR1 MNHNS, CDR2 SASEGT. CDR3 size: 15 residues. V lost 3 bases and J 6 bases, leaving 16 bases between the germline ends. The CDR3 nucleotides are TGTGCCAGCAGTGACCGCGTACTCGGTTCTGATACGCAGTATTTT. As protein: CASSDRVLGSDTQYF.

This chain uses TRBV5-4 with TRBJ2-1; 10 bases agree with TRBD2. V gave up 4 bases and J gave up 4 bases; unmatched junction bases: 11. The CDR3 runs 17 residues. CDR1 and CDR2 from the germline V gene are SGHNT and YYREEE (reference sequence). The CDR3 DNA is TGTGCCAGCAGCAAAAGTTCGGGGACTAGCGCGTACAATGAGCAGTTCTTC. Residues: CASSKSSGTSAYNEQFF.

This clone occurred a few times. V is TRBV6-5 and J is TRBJ2-2; TRBD1 aligns across 9 bases. The CDR3 is 13 residues long. Germline V CDR1 and CDR2: MNHEY, SVGAGI. The trim removed 6 bases at V and 6 bases at J, leaving 2 bases unmatched. The CDR3 DNA reads TGTGCCAGCAGACAGGGGGCCGCCGGGGAGCTGTTTTTT. It encodes CASRQGAAGELFF.

The CDR3 reads CATSAVPETGQPEEFF. CDR3 DNA sequence: TGTGCCACCAGTGCAGTACCCGAAACTGGACAGCCCGAGGAGTTCTTC. J is TRBJ2-1 and V is TRBV15; perhaps TRBD1 as D (6 bases). The CDR3 loop spans 16 amino acids. The V and J ends lost 6 bases and 14 bases respectively, with 29 bases between them. Germline V gene sequence: CDR1 LNHNV, CDR2 YYDKDF (reference sequence). Variable domain in full (rest from reference TRBV15 and TRBJ2-1): DAMVIQNPRYQVTQFGKPVTLSCSQTLNHNVMYWYQQKSSQAPKLLFHYYDKDFNNEADTPDNFQSRRPNTSFCFLDIRSPGLGDTAMYLCATSAVPETGQPEEFFGPGTRLTVL.

This clone was counted only a few times. This sequence joins TRBV2 and TRBJ2-7, with 10 bases that match TRBD1. Germline lookup yields CDR1 SNHLY and CDR2 FYNNEI. The trim removed 4 bases at V and 1 base at J, leaving 1 base unmatched. The CDR3 has 14 amino acids. The chain's CDR3 is CASSVDRGSYEQYF. CDR3 nucleotides: TGTGCCAGCAGTGTGGACAGGGGGTCCTACGAGCAGTACTTC.

A few counts support this clone. The chain is built from TRBV4-3 and TRBJ2-7; 8 bases are shared with TRBD1. CDR1 is LGHNA, CDR2 YSLEER, per germline. The length of the CDR3 is 17 residues. With V trimmed by 0 bases and J by 2 bases, 9 bases remained unmatched. CDR3 nucleotide sequence: TGCGCCAGCAGCCAAGATCCGGTCAGGGGGCTACCCTACGAGCAGTACTTC. It codes for CASSQDPVRGLPYEQYF.

This clone was seen only once. The CDR3: CASRQGLRQPQHF. CDR3 coding DNA: TGTGCCAGCAGACAGGGGCTCAGACAGCCCCAGCATTTT. V usage is TRBV2 and J usage is TRBJ1-5; 7 bases fit TRBD1. V was clipped by 6 bases and J by 7 bases; unmatched bases: 6. Per germline, CDR1 SNHLY and CDR2 FYNNEI. The CDR3 is 13 residues long.

The chain is built from TRBV2 and TRBJ2-5, with TRBD1 as a possible D gene (6 bases). CDR1 is SNHLY, CDR2 FYNNEI, per germline. The CDR3 extends over 13 amino acids. V was clipped by 4 bases and J by 3 bases, with 9 bases between them. The CDR3 region is CASSGTGKETQYF. The CDR3 DNA sequence: TGTGCCAGCAGTGGAACAGGGAAAGAGACCCAGTACTTC. The full variable domain, completed using reference TRBV2 and TRBJ2-5, is EPEVTQTPSHQVTQMGQEVILRCVPISNHLYFYWYRQILGQKVEFLVSFYNNEISEKSEIFDDQFSVERPDGSNFTLKIRSTKLEDSAMYFCASSGTGKETQYFGPGTRLLVL.

The rearrangement links TRBV28 to TRBJ2-7; 7 bases fit TRBD1. V lost 1 base to trimming and J lost 1 base; unmatched junction nucleotides: 4. Germline V lookup: CDR1 MDHEN, CDR2 SYDVKM. This CDR3 spans 15 amino acids. The CDR3: CASSLSQTGSYEQYF. CDR3 nucleotides: TGTGCCAGCAGTTTATCCCAGACAGGGTCCTACGAGCAGTACTTC. The whole variable domain, remainder taken from reference TRBV28 and TRBJ2-7, is DVKVTQSSRYLVKRTGEKVFLECVQDMDHENMFWYRQDPGLGLRLIYFSYDVKMKEKGDIPEGYSVSREKKERFSLILESASTNQTSMYLCASSLSQTGSYEQYFGPGTRLTVT.

The rearrangement uses TRBV4-1 and TRBJ1-1, with 8 bases fitting TRBD1. This CDR3 region has 16 residues. Germline V CDR1 and CDR2: MGHRA, YSYEKL. V trimming: 3 bases; J trimming: 4 bases; junction bases outside the gene matches: 10. The CDR3 nucleotides are TGCGCCAGCAGCCAGACACCGAACAGGGGGAGCACTGAAGCTTTCTTT. Translating gives CASSQTPNRGSTEAFF.

The gene calls are TRBV18 and TRBJ1-6, with D maybe TRBD1 (6 bases). Trimming shortened V by 3 bases and J by 5 bases, and 8 bases separated the two germline ends. Germline values: CDR1 KGHSH, CDR2 LQKENI. The CDR3 is 14 residues long. CDR3 in DNA: TGTGCCAGCTCACCCAGGACAGATAATTCACCCCTCCACTTT. Translation: CASSPRTDNSPLHF.

This sequence joins TRBV12-1 and TRBJ1-2; TRBD1 was called by the table and not checked on the DNA. TRBV12-1 counts as a pseudogene. There are 16 residues in the CDR3. The DNA for the CDR3 is TGTGCCAGCAGCTCAGACAGGAAGGTCGGCAACTATGGCTACACCTTC. The encoded protein is CASSSDRKVGNYGYTF.

CDR3 sequence (DNA): TGTGCCAGCAGCTTGGAGTCAGGGGGCGGGCAGCCCCAGCATTTT. Translated, it gives CASSLESGGGQPQHF. The gene calls are TRBV5-5 and TRBJ1-5; 8 bases map to TRBD1. This CDR3 region has 15 residues. Looked up from germline, CDR1 is SGHKS and CDR2 is YYEKEE (reference sequence). V lost 0 bases to trimming and J lost 7 bases; unmatched junction nucleotides: 6.